A selection of T cell receptor beta chains follows, all from one sample in a study of radiotherapy plus CTLA-4 blockade in lung cancer. Sequencing used immunoSEQ multiplex PCR; TCRdb keeps in-frame clones, though not all of them. The table lists about 97,000 clones, 65% to 85% of them singletons, with around 2.7% in the top ten. Sample: peripheral blood, taken from a patient treated with radiotherapy plus ipilimumab. These TCRs come from a human donor with non-small cell lung cancer who had a partial response to radiotherapy plus ipilimumab. Some clones in this sample may be carry-over from other donors' samples. CDR3s include the opening cysteine and the closing phenylalanine or tryptophan. The D gene is left open where the match is weak. Expanded clones get a size class; other rows say once, few or many, or leave the size out.

clone size,D gene,V gene,J gene,CDR3 DNA,CDR3 protein
few,TRBD1,TRBV14,TRBJ2-7,TGTGCCAGCAGCCAAGATCTCACAGGGGCAGAAGGGCAGTACTTC,CASSQDLTGAEGQYF
-,-,TRBV5-4,TRBJ1-1,TGTGCCAGCAGTGGGGCGCGAAACACTGAAGCTTTCTTT,CASSGARNTEAFF
-,-,TRBV14,TRBJ2-2,TGTGCCAGCAGCCAAGAACGCCAGGCCGGGGAGCTGTTTTTT,CASSQERQAGELFF
few,-,TRBV21-1,TRBJ2-6,TGTGCCGTCCTCCTTCCGGGACAACTAACTCCCTTCTCTGGGGCCAACGTCCTGACTTTC,CAVLLPGQLTPFSGANVLTF
-,TRBD2,TRBV19,TRBJ2-1,TGTGCCAGTAGTATTGGGTTTAGCGGGTGGAATGAGCAGTTCTTC,CASSIGFSGWNEQFF
-,-,TRBV28,TRBJ1-1,TGTGCCAGCAGCAGGCTCGATCGTGAAGCTTTCTTT,CASSRLDREAFF
-,TRBD1,TRBV6-1,TRBJ1-1,TGTGCCAGCAGCTCGGCTAGGACAGGGTCTGAAGCTTTCTTT,CASSSARTGSEAFF
-,-,TRBV27,TRBJ2-7,TGTGCCAGCAGGCCTTGGGGGACTGAACCGTCGCAGTACTTC,CASRPWGTEPSQYF
few,TRBD1,TRBV4-3,TRBJ1-4,TGCGCCAGCAGCCGAGATACAGGGGGGGAAAAACTGTTTTTT,CASSRDTGGEKLFF
-,-,TRBV13,TRBJ1-3,TGTGCCAGCAGCACCCGGACAGGAAACACCATATATTTT,CASSTRTGNTIYF
-,TRBD2,TRBV28,TRBJ2-2,TGTGCCAGCAGCCACGGACTAGCGGGATATACCGGGGAGCTGTTTTTT,CASSHGLAGYTGELFF
-,TRBD1,TRBV19,TRBJ1-1,TGTGCCAGTAGTTGGGACAGTCAAGCTTTCTTT,CASSWDSQAFF
-,-,TRBV6-6,TRBJ1-5,TGTGCCAGCAGTTACAGGGGAGGGAATCAGCCCCAGCATTTT,CASSYRGGNQPQHF
few,TRBD2,TRBV5-8,TRBJ2-1,TGTGCCAGCAGCTTGGGGGGGGGCTACAATGAGCAGTTCTTC,CASSLGGGYNEQFF
once,-,TRBV7-8,TRBJ1-2,TGTGCCAGCAGCTTAGGAGGACTTCGCTATGGCTACACCTTC,CASSLGGLRYGYTF
-,TRBD1,TRBV4-1,TRBJ2-7,TGCGCCAGCAGCCAAGATCGGGACAGGCGCGAGCAGTACTTC,CASSQDRDRREQYF
-,-,TRBV29-1,TRBJ1-6,TGCAGCGCCAGCCAGGGATATAATTCACCCCTCCACTTT,CSASQGYNSPLHF
few,TRBD1,TRBV6-5,TRBJ2-7,TGTGCCAGCAAAAAGGACAGGGACCCCTACGAGCAGTACTTC,CASKKDRDPYEQYF
-,-,TRBV5-5,TRBJ1-3,TGTGCCAGCAGCTTGGACCCCCAGGGCGGCTTGGGAAACACCATATATTTT,CASSLDPQGGLGNTIYF
-,TRBD1,TRBV5-6,TRBJ2-1,TGTGCCAGCAGCATCCTGGACAGGGGGTGGTACAATGAGCAGTTCTTC,CASSILDRGWYNEQFF
few,-,TRBV18,TRBJ1-1,TGTGCCAGCTCCCCGACCGGTACAGGTTTGAACACTGAAGCTTTCTTT,CASSPTGTGLNTEAFF
once,-,TRBV19,TRBJ2-3,TGTGCCAGTACCTTTGCGGGACGCACAGATACGCAGTATTTT,CASTFAGRTDTQYF
-,-,TRBV6-6,TRBJ2-7,TGTGCCAGCAAGGATTCAGGTACCGACGAGCAGTACTTC,CASKDSGTDEQYF
-,-,TRBV6-5,TRBJ2-3,TGTGCCAGCGCTTTGCGGGGAGGTGGGACAGATACGCAGTATTTT,CASALRGGGTDTQYF
-,TRBD2,TRBV18,TRBJ2-7,TGTGCCAGCTCACCAGGGTCTAGCGGTTACTACGAGCAGTACTTC,CASSPGSSGYYEQYF
-,TRBD1,TRBV2,TRBJ1-5,TGTGCCAGCAGTGGCTTACAGGGGCGCAATCAGCCCCAGCATTTT,CASSGLQGRNQPQHF
few,-,TRBV7-3,TRBJ2-5,TGTGCCAGCAGCCCTAGGATTGAAGAGACCCAGTACTTC,CASSPRIEETQYF